This TCR beta chain was found in a study of CD8 T cells in ankylosing spondylitis. The study's findings and limits: Characteristic, it appeared, of ankylosing spondylitis blood was a TCR beta motif of roughly 8 highly homologous variants.

CDR3 length: 14 residues. The V and J ends lost 1 base and 4 bases respectively, with 8 bases between them. Germline V lookup: CDR1 SGHVS, CDR2 FQNEAQ. This clonotype was seen repeatedly, ten times or more. Its antigen is unidentified. TCR beta libraries were made by quantitative 5'-RACE with molecular barcodes. Each CDR3 protein gets one entry after TCRdb re-called the 5' RACE reads with MiXCR. The table lists 250,000 to 400,000 distinct CDR3 sequences, about 9.9% of them singletons. Sequencing used blood, either unsorted or a sorted T cell fraction (not recorded which). This clonotype was obtained from a female donor with ankylosing spondylitis or in good health (not recorded which). This sequence joins TRBV7-8 and TRBJ1-5; no clear D. CDR3 loop: CASSLGARNQPQHF. CDR3 in DNA: TGTGCCAGCAGCTTAGGGGCAAGAAATCAGCCCCAGCATTTT. Using reference TRBV7-8 and TRBJ1-5 for the parts outside the CDR3, the full variable domain is GAGVSQSPRYKVAKRGQDVALRCDPISGHVSLFWYQQALGQGPEFLTYFQNEAQLDKSGLPSDRFFAERPEGSVSTLKIQRTQQEDSAVYLCASSLGARNQPQHFGDGTRLSIL.